Reported below is one TCR beta chain. Its antigen is not known. Both 60 Vbeta primers and 13 Jbeta primers went into the PCR. Clones were read by immunoSEQ multiplex PCR, and TCRdb kept only the in-frame ones, dropping some. This table lists roughly 110,000 clones. This CDR3 has 17 residues. The germline gives CDR1 SGDLS, CDR2 YYNGEE. V lost 0 bases, J lost 2 bases, and 9 bases stayed unmatched. This entry is derived from a study of cytomegalovirus exposure and HLA in healthy donors. Study results and caveats: It was reported that the classifier diagnosed cytomegalovirus status with high specificity and sensitivity in both the original and validation cohorts. It was reported that TCR beta sequences correctly inferred the HLA-A and HLA-B alleles for most subjects. Relative to the roughly 700-donor mean, N-insertions were reportedly fewer in an Asian-associated ancestry cluster in a later analysis.

The sequenced material came from PBMCs. The genes are TRBV9 and TRBJ2-3; 7 nucleotides align to TRBD2. This TCR was recovered from a man between 25 and 39 years old in good health and CMV-seronegative. CDR3 sequence (DNA): TGTGCCAGCAGCGTAGGACCGGCGGGGGTCCCCACAGATACGCAGTATTTT. As protein: CASSVGPAGVPTDTQYF.